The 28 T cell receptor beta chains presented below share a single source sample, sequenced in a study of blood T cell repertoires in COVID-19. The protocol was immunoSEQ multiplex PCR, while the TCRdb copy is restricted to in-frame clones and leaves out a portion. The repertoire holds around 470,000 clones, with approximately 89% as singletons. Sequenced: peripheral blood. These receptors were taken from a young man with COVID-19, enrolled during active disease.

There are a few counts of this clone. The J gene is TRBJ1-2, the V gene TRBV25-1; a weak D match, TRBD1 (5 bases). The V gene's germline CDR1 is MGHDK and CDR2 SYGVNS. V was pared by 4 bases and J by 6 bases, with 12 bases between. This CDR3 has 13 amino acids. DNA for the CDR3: TGTGCCAGCAGTGTTTCAGGGCGGAATGGCTACACCTTC. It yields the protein CASSVSGRNGYTF.

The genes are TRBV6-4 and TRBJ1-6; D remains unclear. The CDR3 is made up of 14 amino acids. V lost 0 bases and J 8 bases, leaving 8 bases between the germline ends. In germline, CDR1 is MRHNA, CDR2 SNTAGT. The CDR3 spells CASSDSMGHSPLHF. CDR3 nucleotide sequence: TGTGCCAGCAGTGACTCGATGGGCCATTCACCCCTCCACTTT.

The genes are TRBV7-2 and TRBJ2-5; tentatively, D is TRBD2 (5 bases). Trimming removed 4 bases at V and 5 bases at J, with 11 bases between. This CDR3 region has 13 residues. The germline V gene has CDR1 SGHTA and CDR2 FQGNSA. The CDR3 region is CASSSLVVETQYF. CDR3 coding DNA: TGTGCCAGCAGCTCACTAGTTGTGGAGACCCAGTACTTC. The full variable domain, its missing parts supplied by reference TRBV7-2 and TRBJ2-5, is GAGVSQSPSNKVTEKGKDVELRCDPISGHTALYWYRQSLGQGLEFLIYFQGNSAPDKSGLPSDRFSAERTGGSVSTLTIQRTQQEDSAVYLCASSSLVVETQYFGPGTRLLVL.

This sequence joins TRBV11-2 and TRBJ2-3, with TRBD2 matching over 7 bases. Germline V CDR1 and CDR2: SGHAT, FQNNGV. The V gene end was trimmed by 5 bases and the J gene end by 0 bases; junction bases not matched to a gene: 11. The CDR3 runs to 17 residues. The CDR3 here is CASSRQAGSPSTDTQYF. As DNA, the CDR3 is TGTGCCAGCAGCCGCCAAGCGGGAAGTCCTAGCACAGATACGCAGTATTTT.

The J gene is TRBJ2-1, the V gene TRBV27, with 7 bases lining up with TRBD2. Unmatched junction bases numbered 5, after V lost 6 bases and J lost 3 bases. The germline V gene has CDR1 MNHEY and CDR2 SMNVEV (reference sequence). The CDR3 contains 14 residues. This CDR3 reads CASSLAAGYNEQFF. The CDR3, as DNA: TGTGCCAGCAGCCTAGCGGCGGGCTACAATGAGCAGTTCTTC.

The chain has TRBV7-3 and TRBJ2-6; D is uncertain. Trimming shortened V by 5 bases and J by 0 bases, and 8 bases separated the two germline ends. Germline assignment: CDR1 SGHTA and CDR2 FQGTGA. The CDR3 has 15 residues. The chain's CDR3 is CASSPRGSGANVLTF. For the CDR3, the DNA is TGTGCCAGCAGCCCCAGAGGCTCTGGGGCCAACGTCCTGACTTTC.

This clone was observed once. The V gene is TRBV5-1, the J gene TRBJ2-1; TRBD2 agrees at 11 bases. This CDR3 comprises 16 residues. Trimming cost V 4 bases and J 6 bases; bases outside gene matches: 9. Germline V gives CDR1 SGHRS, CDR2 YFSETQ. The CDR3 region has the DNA TGCGCCAGCAGCCTCCACACTAGCGGGAGAGGCAATGAGCAGTTCTTC. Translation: CASSLHTSGRGNEQFF. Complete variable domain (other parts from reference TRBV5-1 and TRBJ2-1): KAGVTQTPRYLIKTRGQQVTLSCSPISGHRSVSWYQQTPGQGLQFLFEYFSETQRNKGNFPGRFSGRQFSNSRSEMNVSTLELGDSALYLCASSLHTSGRGNEQFFGPGTRLTVL.

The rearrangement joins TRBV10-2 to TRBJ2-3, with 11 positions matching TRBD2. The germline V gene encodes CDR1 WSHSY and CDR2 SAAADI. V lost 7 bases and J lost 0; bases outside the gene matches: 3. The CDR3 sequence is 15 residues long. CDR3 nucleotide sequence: TGCGCCAGCACCCGGACTAGCGGGAGCACAGATACGCAGTATTTT. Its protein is CASTRTSGSTDTQYF.

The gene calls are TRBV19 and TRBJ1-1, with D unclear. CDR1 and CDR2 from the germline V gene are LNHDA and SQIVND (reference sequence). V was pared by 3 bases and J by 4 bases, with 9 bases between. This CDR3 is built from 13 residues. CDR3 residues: CASSMHITTEAFF. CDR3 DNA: TGTGCCAGTAGTATGCACATTACCACTGAAGCTTTCTTT.

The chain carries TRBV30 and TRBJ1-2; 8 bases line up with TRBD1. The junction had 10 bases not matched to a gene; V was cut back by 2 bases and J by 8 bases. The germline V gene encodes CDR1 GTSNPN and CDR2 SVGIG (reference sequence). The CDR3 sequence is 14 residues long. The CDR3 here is CAWSTTGVTGGYTF. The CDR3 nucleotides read TGTGCCTGGAGTACGACAGGGGTCACGGGCGGCTACACCTTC.

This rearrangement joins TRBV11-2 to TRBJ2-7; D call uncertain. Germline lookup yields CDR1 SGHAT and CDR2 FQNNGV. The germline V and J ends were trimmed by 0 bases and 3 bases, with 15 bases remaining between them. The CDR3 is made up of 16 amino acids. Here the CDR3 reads CASSLEFSQRLYEQYF. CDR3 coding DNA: TGTGCCAGCAGCTTAGAGTTCAGCCAGAGGCTCTACGAGCAGTACTTC. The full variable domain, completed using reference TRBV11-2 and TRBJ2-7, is EAGVAQSPRYKIIEKRQSVAFWCNPISGHATLYWYQQILGQGPKLLIQFQNNGVVDDSQLPKDRFSAERLKGVDSTLKIQPAKLEDSAVYLCASSLEFSQRLYEQYFGPGTRLTVT.

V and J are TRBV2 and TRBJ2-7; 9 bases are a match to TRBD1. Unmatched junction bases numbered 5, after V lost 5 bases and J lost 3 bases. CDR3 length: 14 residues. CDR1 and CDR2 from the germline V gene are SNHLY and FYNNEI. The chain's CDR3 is CASSLDRGNYEQYF. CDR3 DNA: TGTGCCAGCAGTTTGGACAGGGGTAACTACGAGCAGTACTTC. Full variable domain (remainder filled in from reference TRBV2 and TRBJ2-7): EPEVTQTPSHQVTQMGQEVILRCVPISNHLYFYWYRQILGQKVEFLVSFYNNEISEKSEIFDDQFSVERPDGSNFTLKIRSTKLEDSAMYFCASSLDRGNYEQYFGPGTRLTVT.

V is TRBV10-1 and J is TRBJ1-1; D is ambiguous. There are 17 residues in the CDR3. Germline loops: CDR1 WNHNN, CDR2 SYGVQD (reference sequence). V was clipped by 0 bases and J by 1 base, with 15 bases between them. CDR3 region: CASSESNLGGSNTEAFF. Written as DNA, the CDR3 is TGCGCCAGCAGTGAGTCGAACCTTGGCGGATCGAACACTGAAGCTTTCTTT.

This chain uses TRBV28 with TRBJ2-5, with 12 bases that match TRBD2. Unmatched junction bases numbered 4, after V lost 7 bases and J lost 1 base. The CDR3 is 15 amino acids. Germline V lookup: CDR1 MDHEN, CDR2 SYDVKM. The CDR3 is CASTPGLAGQETQYF. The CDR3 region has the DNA TGTGCCAGCACCCCGGGACTAGCGGGCCAAGAGACCCAGTACTTC. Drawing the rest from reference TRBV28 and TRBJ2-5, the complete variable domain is DVKVTQSSRYLVKRTGEKVFLECVQDMDHENMFWYRQDPGLGLRLIYFSYDVKMKEKGDIPEGYSVSREKKERFSLILESASTNQTSMYLCASTPGLAGQETQYFGPGTRLLVL.

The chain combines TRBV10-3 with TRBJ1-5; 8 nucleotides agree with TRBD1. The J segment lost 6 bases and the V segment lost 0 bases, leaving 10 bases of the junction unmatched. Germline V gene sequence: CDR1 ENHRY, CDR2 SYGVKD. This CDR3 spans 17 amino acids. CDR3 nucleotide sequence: TGTGCCATCAGTGAGTCCCTGGCAGGGGGCTTAAGTCAGCCCCAGCATTTT. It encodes CAISESLAGGLSQPQHF.

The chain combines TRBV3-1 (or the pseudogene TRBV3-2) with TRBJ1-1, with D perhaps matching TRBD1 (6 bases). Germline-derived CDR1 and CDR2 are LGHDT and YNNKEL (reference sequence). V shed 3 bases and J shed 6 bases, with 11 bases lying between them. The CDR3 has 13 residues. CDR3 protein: CASSQGAVAEAFF. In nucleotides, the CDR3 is TGTGCCAGCAGCCAGGGGGCGGTGGCTGAAGCTTTCTTT.

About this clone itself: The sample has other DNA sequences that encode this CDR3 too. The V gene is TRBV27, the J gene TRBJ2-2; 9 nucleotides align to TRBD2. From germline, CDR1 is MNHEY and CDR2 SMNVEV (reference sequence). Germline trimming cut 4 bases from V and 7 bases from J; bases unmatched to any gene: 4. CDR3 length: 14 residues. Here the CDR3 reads CASSSGLAGGELFF. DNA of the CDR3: TGTGCCAGCAGTTCGGGACTAGCAGGCGGGGAGCTGTTTTTT.

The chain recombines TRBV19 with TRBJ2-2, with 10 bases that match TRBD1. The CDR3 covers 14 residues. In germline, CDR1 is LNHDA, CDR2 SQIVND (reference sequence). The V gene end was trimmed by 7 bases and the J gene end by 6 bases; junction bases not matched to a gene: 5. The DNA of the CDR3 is TGTGCCAGTATTGGGACAGGGGAAGCCGGGGAGCTGTTTTTT. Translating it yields CASIGTGEAGELFF. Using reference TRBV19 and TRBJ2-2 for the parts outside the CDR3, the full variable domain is DGGITQSPKYLFRKEGQNVTLSCEQNLNHDAMYWYRQDPGQGLRLIYYSQIVNDFQKGDIAEGYSVSREKKESFPLTVTSAQKNPTAFYLCASIGTGEAGELFFGEGSRLTVL.

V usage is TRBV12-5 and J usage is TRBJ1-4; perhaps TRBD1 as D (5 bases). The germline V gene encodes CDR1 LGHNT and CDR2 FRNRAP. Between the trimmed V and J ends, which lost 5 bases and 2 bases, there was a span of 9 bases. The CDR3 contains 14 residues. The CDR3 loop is CASGPGGTNEKLFF. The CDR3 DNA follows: TGTGCTAGTGGTCCCGGGGGGACTAATGAAAAACTGTTTTTT.

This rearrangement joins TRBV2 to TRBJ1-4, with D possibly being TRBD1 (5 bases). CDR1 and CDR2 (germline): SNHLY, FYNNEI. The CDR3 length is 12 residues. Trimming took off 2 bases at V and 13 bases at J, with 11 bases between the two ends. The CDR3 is CASSESRVGLFF. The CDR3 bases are TGTGCCAGCAGTGAAAGCAGGGTTGGACTGTTTTTT.

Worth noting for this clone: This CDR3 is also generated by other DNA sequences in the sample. The CDR3, as DNA: TGTGCCAGCAGCTCAACAGGGTACGAGCAGTACTTC. This codes for CASSSTGYEQYF. This rearrangement joins TRBV12-3 or TRBV12-4 to TRBJ2-7, with D possibly TRBD1 on 6 matching bases. With 6 bases removed from V and 4 bases from J, the gap between germline ends came to 10 bases. The CDR3 has 12 residues.

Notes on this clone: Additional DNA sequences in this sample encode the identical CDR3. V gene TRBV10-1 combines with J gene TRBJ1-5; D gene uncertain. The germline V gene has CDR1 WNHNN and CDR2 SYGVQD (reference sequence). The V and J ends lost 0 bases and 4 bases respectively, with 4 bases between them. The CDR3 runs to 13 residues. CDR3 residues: CASSESLNQPQHF. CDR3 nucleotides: TGCGCCAGCAGTGAGTCACTAAATCAGCCCCAGCATTTT.

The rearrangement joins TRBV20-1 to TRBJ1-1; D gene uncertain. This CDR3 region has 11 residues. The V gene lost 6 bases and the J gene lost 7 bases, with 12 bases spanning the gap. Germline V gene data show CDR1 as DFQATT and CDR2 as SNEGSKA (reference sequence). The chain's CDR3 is CSARTGSEAFF. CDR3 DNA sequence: TGCAGTGCGAGAACCGGTAGTGAAGCTTTCTTT.

The DNA for the CDR3 is TGTGCCAGCAGCTTCTTATGGACAGAGAATGAAAAACTGTTTTTT. It yields the protein CASSFLWTENEKLFF. The chain couples TRBV5-6 to TRBJ1-4; TRBD1 is a possible D gene (6 bases). With 2 bases removed from V and 5 bases from J, the gap between germline ends came to 13 bases. The V gene's germline CDR1 is SGHDT and CDR2 YYEEEE. The CDR3 is 15 amino acids.

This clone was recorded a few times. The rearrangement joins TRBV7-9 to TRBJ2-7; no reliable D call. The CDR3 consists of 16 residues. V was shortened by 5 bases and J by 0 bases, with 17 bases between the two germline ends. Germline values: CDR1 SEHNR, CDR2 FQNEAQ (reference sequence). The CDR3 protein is CASSSSWRWSSYEQYF. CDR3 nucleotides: TGTGCCAGCAGCAGCTCCTGGCGGTGGAGCTCCTACGAGCAGTACTTC.

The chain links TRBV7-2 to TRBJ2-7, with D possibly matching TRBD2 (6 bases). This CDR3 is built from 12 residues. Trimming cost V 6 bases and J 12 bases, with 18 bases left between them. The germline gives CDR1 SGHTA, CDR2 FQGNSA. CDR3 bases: TGTGCCAGCAGTTTCCCGGGGGTTATAATGTACTTC. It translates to CASSFPGVIMYF.

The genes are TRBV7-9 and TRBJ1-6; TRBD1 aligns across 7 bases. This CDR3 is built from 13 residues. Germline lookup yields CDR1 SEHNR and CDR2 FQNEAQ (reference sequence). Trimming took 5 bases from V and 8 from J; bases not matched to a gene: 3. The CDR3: CASSRGTDSPLHF. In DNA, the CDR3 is TGTGCCAGCAGCCGTGGGACAGATTCACCCCTCCACTTT.

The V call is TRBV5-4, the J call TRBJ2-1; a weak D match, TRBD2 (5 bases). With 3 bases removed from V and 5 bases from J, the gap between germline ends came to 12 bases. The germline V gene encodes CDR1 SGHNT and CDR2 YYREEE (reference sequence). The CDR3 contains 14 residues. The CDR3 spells CASSSGGANNEQFF. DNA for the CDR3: TGTGCCAGCAGCTCCGGAGGAGCTAACAATGAGCAGTTCTTC.